Listed below are T cell receptor beta chains from one sample, sequenced in a study of Ad26.COV2.S vaccination and SARS-CoV-2 variants. Assay used: immunoSEQ multiplex PCR; TCRdb lists only in-frame clones, some missing. The sample lists about 400,000 clones; about 90% were seen once. This specimen was peripheral blood, taken in a trial of Ad26.COV2.S vaccine versus placebo. The receptors shown here come from a person between 18 and 65 years old who received the Ad26.COV2.S COVID-19 vaccine or a placebo. CDR3s include the opening cysteine and the closing phenylalanine or tryptophan. D genes are given only for firm matches. Rows give clone size only sometimes, using once, few, many, or a class for an expanded clone.

>TRBJ1-3|-|-|TRBV28
CASLSGVAGNTIYF
TGTGCCAGCCTATCGGGTGTCGCTGGAAACACCATATATTTT
>TRBJ1-1|-|-|TRBV11-2
CASSFLITKGTEAFF
TGTGCCAGCAGCTTCTTAATAACTAAGGGGACTGAAGCTTTCTTT
>TRBJ2-7|few|-|TRBV7-9
CASSLGQILPYEQYF
TGTGCCAGCAGCTTGGGTCAGATATTACCCTACGAGCAGTACTTC
>TRBJ1-4|-|TRBD1|TRBV5-4
CASSLYGNRGHEKLFF
TGTGCCAGCAGCTTGTATGGGAACAGGGGTCATGAAAAACTGTTTTTT
>TRBJ2-1|-|-|TRBV27
CASSLEGGHEQFF
TGTGCCAGCAGTTTAGAGGGGGGACATGAGCAGTTCTTC
>TRBJ2-1|-|-|TRBV7-8
CASSLREASSYNEQFF
TGTGCCAGCAGCTTAAGAGAAGCGAGCTCCTACAATGAGCAGTTCTTC
>TRBJ1-2|-|TRBD1|TRBV9
CASRTGRVITGYTF
TGTGCCAGCAGGACAGGGCGTGTGATCACGGGCTACACCTTC
>TRBJ1-5|-|-|TRBV28
CASSLHGGAGGQPQHF
TGTGCCAGCAGTTTACACGGGGGGGCTGGGGGTCAGCCCCAGCATTTT
>TRBJ1-5|-|-|TRBV4-1
CASSQSLVAPQHF
TGCGCCAGCAGCCAGAGCCTAGTCGCGCCCCAGCATTTT
>TRBJ2-3|-|TRBD2|TRBV30
CAWRFLAGGPDTQYF
TGTGCCTGGAGATTCCTAGCGGGGGGGCCGGATACGCAGTATTTT
>TRBJ1-6|-|-|TRBV5-6
CASSYRSYNSPLHF
TGTGCCAGCAGCTACCGATCCTATAATTCACCCCTCCACTTT
>TRBJ1-1|-|-|TRBV15
CATSRGGRKMNTEAFF
TGTGCCACCAGCAGAGGGGGACGGAAAATGAACACTGAAGCTTTCTTT
>TRBJ2-7|-|TRBD2|TRBV11-2
CASSLPTSIAYEQYF
TGTGCCAGCAGCTTACCGACTAGCATAGCCTACGAGCAGTACTTC
>TRBJ2-3|-|TRBD1|TRBV10-2
CASTYTGGATDTQYF
TGCGCCAGCACCTACACAGGGGGCGCAACAGATACGCAGTATTTT
>TRBJ2-1|once|TRBD2|TRBV4-1
CASSQDVTSGGYNEQFF
TGCGCCAGCAGCCAAGATGTGACTAGCGGGGGATACAATGAGCAGTTCTTC
>TRBJ1-1|-|TRBD1|TRBV5-1
CASSANQGASLEAFF
TGCGCCAGCAGCGCTAATCAGGGGGCTTCCCTCGAAGCTTTCTTT
>TRBJ2-5|-|-|TRBV20-1
CSANGPNENF
TGCAGTGCTAACGGACCGAACGAGAACTTC